The 27 T cell receptor beta chains given below trace back to one sample, sequenced in a study of T cells in Graves' hyperthyroidism and ophthalmopathy. Template material for amplifying TCR beta CDR3 regions consisted of RNA transcripts. Carried out on the TCR CDR3, a first-round RT-PCR used the HTBI primer set. A single record per CDR3 protein comes from TCRdb applying MiXCR to the multiplex PCR reads. Of around 580,000 distinct CDR3 sequences listed, 46% were seen once; the top ten hold approximately 8.4%. The source material was peripheral blood or thyroid tissue (not recorded which). The receptors here all came from a woman between 18 and 30 years old with Graves' hyperthyroidism.

The rearrangement uses TRBV5-1 and TRBJ2-7; weak D call: TRBD2 (5 bases). The CDR3 has 14 amino acids. Trimming removed 4 bases from V and 2 bases from J, with 13 bases in between. CDR1 and CDR2 (germline): SGHRS, YFSETQ. CDR3 in DNA: TGCGCCAGCAGCACGCGGGTTGGAGCCTACGAGCAGTACTTC. This codes for CASSTRVGAYEQYF.

Worth noting for this clonotype: The CDR3 does not close with the conserved phenylalanine or tryptophan, likely indicating a read error. Because the CDR3's place on the DNA is in doubt, the DNA is left out and the CDR3 is given as listed by TCRdb. The chain combines TRBV20-1 with TRBJ1-2. CDR1 is DFQATT, CDR2 SNEGSKA, per germline (reference sequence). The CDR3 comprises 13 residues, both ends counted. This CDR3 is CSAAGNANYGNTY.

The chain recombines TRBV20-1 with TRBJ1-3; no clear D gene. The V end was cut by 2 bases, the J end by 0 bases, with 5 bases between. CDR1 is DFQATT, CDR2 SNEGSKA, per germline (reference sequence). The CDR3 loop spans 13 amino acids. CDR3 in DNA: TGCAGTGCTAGAATGGACTCTGGAAACACCATATATTTT. Residues: CSARMDSGNTIYF.

This rearrangement joins TRBV29-1 to TRBJ1-5; D is perhaps TRBD1 (5 bases). Trimming stripped 8 bases from V and 3 bases from J, with 14 bases between. Germline V CDR1 and CDR2: SQVTM, ANQGSEA. CDR3 length equals 13 residues. The CDR3 DNA reads TGCAGCTCTCTTCGGGGGAACAATCAGCCCCAGCATTTT. This gives the protein CSSLRGNNQPQHF.

As for this clonotype: No conserved phenylalanine or tryptophan ends this CDR3, so it is likely a read error. It is unclear where the CDR3 begins or ends on the DNA, so no DNA is shown, and the CDR3 is as TCRdb lists it. The V call is TRBV7-6, the J call TRBJ1-5; the DNA was not compared with TRBD1, the D call given in the table. CDR1 and CDR2 from the germline V gene are SGHVS and FNYEAQ. The length of the CDR3 is 10 amino acids, counting both ends. The CDR3 sequence: CASSQVPGQG.

This clonotype was picked up many times. CDR3: CASSSDGTGHNQPQHF. The CDR3 DNA reads as TGTGCCAGCAGCTCAGACGGGACAGGGCACAATCAGCCCCAGCATTTT. V gene TRBV7-8 combines with J gene TRBJ1-5; 9 nucleotides match TRBD1. This CDR3 has 16 amino acids. Trimming removed 4 bases from V and 3 bases from J; junction bases left unmatched: 7. From germline, CDR1 is SGHVS and CDR2 FQNEAQ.

The chain employs TRBV9 and TRBJ1-2; possibly TRBD1 for D (6 bases). V gave up 0 bases and J gave up 8 bases, with 14 bases separating them. This CDR3 is 14 amino acids long. The germline V gene encodes CDR1 SGDLS and CDR2 YYNGEE. The CDR3 bases are TGTGCCAGCAGCGTAGGGGGCAGGGGCTACGGCTACACCTTC. Protein: CASSVGGRGYGYTF.

This clonotype was detected only a few times. Germline and junction disagree at one end, which may indicate a read error. The chain employs TRBV5-1 and TRBJ1-1; TRBD1 aligns across 7 bases. The CDR3 runs 14 residues. CDR1 is SGHRS and CDR2 is YFSETQ in the germline V gene. CDR3: CASNLTGLNTEAFF. The CDR3 DNA sequence: TGCGCCAGCAACTTGACAGGGTTGAACACTGAAGCTTTCTTT.

The chain uses TRBV7-9 and TRBJ1-1, with 8 bases identical to TRBD1. V lost 5 bases to trimming and J lost 4 bases; unmatched junction nucleotides: 9. This CDR3 has 15 amino acids. CDR1 SEHNR and CDR2 FQNEAQ come from the germline V gene (reference sequence). The CDR3 protein is CASSVTGGGGTEAFF. CDR3 sequence (DNA): TGTGCCAGCAGCGTAACAGGGGGGGGGGGCACTGAAGCTTTCTTT.

As to this clonotype: A much bigger clone sits one base away, suggesting this may be a read error. Since the CDR3 does not end with the conserved phenylalanine or tryptophan, this likely comes from a read error. The chain has TRBV24-1 and TRBJ2-5, with D possibly being TRBD2 (7 bases). The CDR3 is 17 residues long. Germline lookup yields CDR1 KGHDR and CDR2 SFDVKD. DNA of the CDR3: TGTGCCAGCAGTTACTCCCCTAGTTGGGGAGGGGGGGAGACCCAGTACTCC. Protein product: CASSYSPSWGGGETQYS.

This clonotype was detected ten times or more. J is TRBJ1-1 and V is TRBV6-5; D uncertain. Germline values: CDR1 MNHEY, CDR2 SVGAGI. The V end was cut by 5 bases, the J end by 2 bases, with 15 bases between. This CDR3 is built from 15 residues. The CDR3 spells CASSRLADLNTEAFF. The CDR3 DNA reads as TGTGCCAGCAGTAGGTTGGCAGACCTTAACACTGAAGCTTTCTTT.

Ten or more counts support this clonotype. The J gene is TRBJ1-5, the V gene TRBV7-9; 8 bases are a match to TRBD1. Losses at the gene ends were 5 bases for V and 1 base for J; bases not matched to a gene: 7. Germline values: CDR1 SEHNR, CDR2 FQNEAQ (reference sequence). The CDR3 length is 16 residues. CDR3 in DNA: TGTGCCAGCAGCCCAGACAGGGGTTCGAGCAATCAGCCCCAGCATTTT. Translated: CASSPDRGSSNQPQHF.

The V gene is TRBV6-1, the J gene TRBJ2-7, with 8 bases matching TRBD1. Germline V lookup: CDR1 MNHNS, CDR2 SASEGT. The CDR3 is 15 amino acids. J lost 3 bases, V lost 6 bases, and 10 bases had no gene match. The CDR3 reads CASSISGGRVYEQYF. CDR3 DNA: TGTGCCAGCAGCATCTCAGGGGGCAGGGTCTACGAGCAGTACTTC.

The V gene is TRBV15, the J gene TRBJ2-7; D ambiguous. Trimming took 3 bases from V and 5 from J, leaving 20 bases between them. The CDR3 loop spans 16 amino acids. The germline V gene encodes CDR1 LNHNV and CDR2 YYDKDF (reference sequence). CDR3 coding DNA: TGTGCCACCAGCAGTGAAGACCCCACAGACGTCCACGAGCAGTACTTC. Amino acid sequence: CATSSEDPTDVHEQYF.

This clonotype has more than one count but fewer than ten. The chain carries TRBV7-8 and TRBJ2-7; D is ambiguous. Judging by the DNA end, TRBJ2-1 fits better; the J call may be wrong. The germline V gene has CDR1 SGHVS and CDR2 FQNEAQ. The CDR3 is made up of 12 amino acids. CDR3 protein: CASSLWVGEQFF. DNA for the CDR3: TGTGCCAGCAGCTTATGGGTGGGTGAGCAGTTCTTC.

This clonotype was picked up many times. This chain links TRBV2 with TRBJ2-7, with 10 bases that match TRBD2. The J segment lost 6 bases and the V segment lost 7 bases, leaving 6 bases of the junction unmatched. Germline V gene lookup returns CDR1 SNHLY and CDR2 FYNNEI. The CDR3 runs 13 residues. The CDR3, as DNA: TGTGCCAGCAACCAGCGGGAGGGTAGCGAGCAGTACTTC. Translating gives CASNQREGSEQYF.

This clonotype has only a few counts. The chain has TRBV5-6 and TRBJ2-7; 9 positions match TRBD1. The CDR3 runs to 18 residues. The V gene's germline CDR1 is SGHDT and CDR2 YYEEEE. After removal of 2 bases from V and 2 bases from J, the junction contained 14 bases not matched to a gene. CDR3 nucleotides: TGTGCCAGCAGCTTTGAACTGGGTGGGACAGGGACACCCTACGAGCAGTACTTC. This encodes CASSFELGGTGTPYEQYF.

This clonotype was recorded a few times. CDR3 region: CASSYGGWASTGAMDEQYF. DNA of the CDR3: TGTGCCAGCAGTTACGGGGGGTGGGCTTCTACGGGAGCGATGGACGAGCAGTACTTC. J is TRBJ2-7 and V is TRBV6-5; maybe TRBD2 (6 bases). V was cut by 2 bases and J by 5 bases, with 28 bases left in between. This CDR3 is built from 19 residues. Germline lookup yields CDR1 MNHEY and CDR2 SVGAGI.

The V gene is TRBV7-3, the J gene TRBJ2-3; a weak D match, TRBD1 (5 bases). CDR1 and CDR2 (germline): SGHTA, FQGTGA. V was trimmed by 1 base and J by 2 bases, leaving 13 bases between them. The CDR3 runs 16 residues. This CDR3 is CASSLRTPYSTDTQYF. The DNA for the CDR3 is TGTGCCAGCAGCTTAAGGACACCTTATTCCACAGATACGCAGTATTTT.

The chain uses TRBV20-1 and TRBJ1-5, with D unclear. Germline loops: CDR1 DFQATT, CDR2 SNEGSKA (reference sequence). Trimming removed 6 bases at V and 0 bases at J, with 9 bases between. CDR3 length equals 13 residues. CDR3 DNA: TGCAGTGCACCGGGCTTTAGCAATCAGCCCCAGCATTTT. It translates to CSAPGFSNQPQHF.

Note on this clonotype: This CDR3 is missing its conserved last phenylalanine or tryptophan, likely due to a read error. V is TRBV7-2 and J is TRBJ2-3; 7 bases align to TRBD2. The CDR3 consists of 19 residues. Germline-derived CDR1 and CDR2 are SGHTA and FQGNSA. V shed 4 bases, J shed 3 bases, and the junction held 19 bases outside the gene matches. DNA of the CDR3: TGTGCCAGCAGCTCAGAGGACCCGGAAGGGCGGGAGTGGACAGATACGCAGTATTCT. It is translated as CASSSEDPEGREWTDTQYS.

This clonotype was observed many times. The V and J genes are TRBV5-1 and TRBJ1-5, with D perhaps matching TRBD1 (5 bases). This CDR3 has 17 amino acids. Germline V gene lookup returns CDR1 SGHRS and CDR2 YFSETQ. Trimming took off 3 bases at V and 0 bases at J, with 16 bases between the two ends. DNA of the CDR3: TGCGCCAGCAGCTACCTCCCGACAGATTATAGCAATCAGCCCCAGCATTTT. Translated: CASSYLPTDYSNQPQHF.

As to this clonotype: A much larger clone lies a single base off, so this may be a read error. The J gene is TRBJ2-7, the V gene TRBV7-2; 7 nucleotides agree with TRBD2. Germline assignment: CDR1 SGHTA and CDR2 FQGNSA. The CDR3 extends over 16 amino acids. CDR3 coding DNA: TGTGCCAGCAGCTTAACTTACCGGGACTACTCCTACGAGCAGAACTTC. The encoded protein is CASSLTYRDYSYEQNF.

The chain uses TRBV24-1 and TRBJ1-5; TRBD1 might be the D (6 bases). Germline V gene lookup returns CDR1 KGHDR and CDR2 SFDVKD. V lost 9 bases and J lost 5, with 10 bases in between. The CDR3 has 12 residues. CDR3 nucleotide sequence: TGTGCCACCGGGGGGCGCGATCAGCCCCAGCATTTT. This codes for CATGGRDQPQHF.

This chain connects TRBV20-1 to TRBJ2-7; 14 bases agree with TRBD2. The V segment lost 0 bases and the J segment 2 bases; nucleotides outside the gene matches: 3. The CDR3 consists of 16 residues. CDR1 DFQATT and CDR2 SNEGSKA come from the germline V gene (reference sequence). CDR3: CSAREGLAGVTYEQYF. CDR3 nucleotides: TGCAGTGCTAGAGAGGGACTAGCGGGAGTAACCTACGAGCAGTACTTC.

This clonotype came up a few times. The CDR3 bases are TGTGCCACCAGCAGAGTTGGCGGGAGCAATATGTATGAGCAGTTCTTC. Encoded protein: CATSRVGGSNMYEQFF. V and J are TRBV15 and TRBJ2-1, with TRBD2 identical over 7 bases. V lost 1 base, J lost 8 bases, and 11 bases stayed unmatched. The germline V gene encodes CDR1 LNHNV and CDR2 YYDKDF (reference sequence). The CDR3 covers 16 residues.

This clonotype appeared many times. The gene calls are TRBV7-2 and TRBJ2-7, with 8 bases identical to TRBD2. The CDR3 has 14 amino acids. V shed 3 bases and J 4 bases; nucleotides not matched to a gene: 5. CDR1 is SGHTA and CDR2 is FQGNSA in the germline V gene. CDR3 protein: CASSFAGGWYEQYF. The CDR3 DNA is TGTGCCAGCAGCTTTGCGGGAGGATGGTACGAGCAGTACTTC.